Following are 30 T cell receptor beta chains from one sample sequenced in a study of response to subunit inactivated influenza vaccine. TCRdb reprocessed the RT-PCR reads with MiXCR, giving one entry per CDR3 protein. This table holds roughly 790,000 distinct CDR3 sequences, 21% found once. The material sequenced was PBMCs from blood, taken roughly 5 days after vaccination. The receptor set was obtained from a man in his fifties who received an inactivated influenza vaccine.

This clonotype was observed a few times. V usage is TRBV29-1 and J usage is TRBJ2-7; D may be TRBD1 or TRBD2 (5 bases each). V was cut by 5 bases and J by 0 bases, with 11 bases left in between. CDR1 SQVTM and CDR2 ANQGSEA come from the germline V gene. This CDR3 is built from 13 residues. The CDR3 loop reads CSVTPGSSYEQYF. The CDR3 nucleotides read TGCAGCGTTACTCCAGGGAGCTCCTACGAGCAGTACTTC.

The V gene is TRBV13, the J gene TRBJ2-7; 8 nucleotides align to TRBD1. J lost 3 bases, V lost 5 bases, and 9 bases had no gene match. There are 15 residues in the CDR3. Germline V lookup: CDR1 PRHDT, CDR2 FYEKMQ (reference sequence). In DNA form, the CDR3 reads TGTGCCAGCAGCAAAGGGACAGGACCTTACTACGAGCAGTACTTC. This translates into CASSKGTGPYYEQYF. Looking up the rest from reference TRBV13 and TRBJ2-7 gives the full variable domain: AAGVIQSPRHLIKEKRETATLKCYPIPRHDTVYWYQQGPGQDPQFLISFYEKMQSDKGSIPDRFSAQQFSDYHSELNMSSLELGDSALYFCASSKGTGPYYEQYFGPGTRLTVT.

The chain has TRBV20-1 and TRBJ1-2; no firm D call. Per germline, CDR1 DFQATT and CDR2 SNEGSKA (reference sequence). The CDR3 totals 15 residues. The V end lost 0 bases, the J end lost 4 bases, and 15 bases lay between the germline ends. CDR3 nucleotide sequence: TGCAGTGCTAGAGATCGAGGTTGGGGTACCTATGGCTACACCTTC. This sequence encodes CSARDRGWGTYGYTF.

This clonotype has just a few counts. The V call is TRBV10-3, the J call TRBJ2-5; 9 nucleotides agree with TRBD1. Germline V gives CDR1 ENHRY, CDR2 SYGVKD. With 3 bases clipped from V and 4 bases from J, the junction kept 3 bases outside the gene matches. The CDR3 extends over 14 amino acids. CDR3 protein: CAISDGTGRETQYF. CDR3 DNA sequence: TGTGCCATCAGTGATGGGACAGGGCGAGAGACCCAGTACTTC.

This clonotype was counted between two and nine times. V is TRBV10-1 and J is TRBJ1-5; D call uncertain. Looked up from germline, CDR1 is WNHNN and CDR2 is SYGVQD (reference sequence). The CDR3 spans 12 residues. Trimming took 7 bases from V and 2 from J, leaving 6 bases between them. The chain's CDR3 is CASMQGNQPQHF. CDR3 DNA sequence: TGCGCCAGCATGCAGGGCAATCAGCCCCAGCATTTT.

V usage is TRBV12-3 or TRBV12-4 and J usage is TRBJ2-1; 9 bases align to TRBD2. The CDR3 length is 16 residues. Germline trimming cut 6 bases from V and 5 bases from J; bases unmatched to any gene: 11. For the CDR3, the DNA is TGTGCCAGCAGCCAGGGACGGACTAGCGCCGACAATGAGCAGTTCTTC. Its translation is CASSQGRTSADNEQFF.

The chain recombines TRBV5-5 with TRBJ2-1; TRBD2 might be the D (6 bases). V gave up 4 bases and J gave up 2 bases, with 10 bases separating them. Germline-derived CDR1 and CDR2 are SGHKS and YYEKEE (reference sequence). This CDR3 is built from 14 residues. The CDR3 loop is CASSILATYNEQFF. For the CDR3, the DNA is TGTGCCAGCAGCATCCTAGCGACCTACAATGAGCAGTTCTTC.

The chain is built from TRBV29-1 and TRBJ2-2; D is unresolved. The CDR3 totals 15 residues. Germline V lookup: CDR1 SQVTM, CDR2 ANQGSEA. Trimming took 2 bases from V and 0 from J, leaving 10 bases between them. The CDR3 sequence is CSVESARSNTGELFF. The CDR3 DNA reads as TGCAGCGTTGAATCGGCCAGATCGAACACCGGGGAGCTGTTTTTT.

This clonotype occurred many times. The chain employs TRBV5-6 and TRBJ2-7; 7 bases are a match to TRBD2. Germline V gene sequence: CDR1 SGHDT, CDR2 YYEEEE. Unmatched junction bases numbered 7, after V lost 5 bases and J lost 5 bases. The length of the CDR3 is 13 residues. The CDR3 region is CASSPGTTHEQYF. Written as DNA, the CDR3 is TGTGCCAGCAGTCCCGGGACTACCCACGAGCAGTACTTC.

This clonotype showed up just a few times. The CDR3 DNA follows: TGCAGTGCTCCCCCCTCGGGGGCCGCCCTAGGGCAGTACTTC. Translated: CSAPPSGAALGQYF. This chain links TRBV20-1 with TRBJ2-7; either TRBD1 or TRBD2 may fit D (6 bases each). The CDR3 is 14 residues long. CDR1 is DFQATT, CDR2 SNEGSKA, per germline (reference sequence). The V end lost 5 bases, the J end lost 9 bases, and 23 bases lay between the germline ends.

In nucleotides, the CDR3 is TGTGCCAGCAGTGTACAGGGGTATCTCCACACCGGGGAGCTGTTTTTT. Translating it yields CASSVQGYLHTGELFF. The rearrangement joins TRBV12-3 or TRBV12-4 to TRBJ2-2; 7 bases agree with TRBD1. J was trimmed by 3 bases and V by 5 bases; bases with no gene match: 9. The CDR3 length is 16 residues.

This clonotype was observed a few times. The chain links TRBV6-4 to TRBJ2-2, with 9 positions matching TRBD1. The J segment lost 5 bases and the V segment lost 3 bases, leaving 22 bases of the junction unmatched. The CDR3 sequence is 21 residues long. Germline values: CDR1 MRHNA, CDR2 SNTAGT. The CDR3 protein is CASSEFRPGGLGQGETGELFF. DNA for the CDR3: TGTGCCAGCAGTGAATTCCGCCCAGGGGGGCTGGGACAGGGTGAAACCGGGGAGCTGTTTTTT.

This clonotype has just a few counts. The chain couples TRBV7-2 to TRBJ2-3; D possibly corresponds to TRBD2 (5 bases). Germline loops: CDR1 SGHTA, CDR2 FQGNSA. The CDR3 is 15 amino acids. Trimming left V 5 bases short and J 3 bases short, with 15 bases between. The CDR3 DNA sequence: TGTGCCAGCAGCCCCCGCGAGCGGAGTACAGATACGCAGTATTTT. It yields the protein CASSPRERSTDTQYF.

The chain links TRBV12-1 to TRBJ2-5; the table names TRBD1, a call not compared with the DNA. TRBV12-1 is noted as a pseudogene. The CDR3 covers 17 residues. CDR3 nucleotides: TGTGCCAGCAGCCCTGGACAGGGCTGGGGCCGGGGTCAGACCCAGTACTTC. Its protein product is CASSPGQGWGRGQTQYF.

V gene TRBV24-1 combines with J gene TRBJ2-1; weak D call: TRBD2 (7 bases). Deletions cut 4 bases from V and 2 bases from J, with 23 bases between. CDR3 length: 19 amino acids. Per the germline V gene, CDR1 is KGHDR and CDR2 is SFDVKD. CDR3 region: CATSDPTAVGGATYNEQFF. CDR3 DNA: TGTGCCACCAGTGACCCGACAGCCGTTGGGGGGGCAACCTACAATGAGCAGTTCTTC.

This clonotype was observed once. A read error is possible here, since a much larger clone lies one base away. The chain couples TRBV29-1 to TRBJ1-5; D call uncertain. The germline V and J ends were trimmed by 8 bases and 6 bases, with 17 bases remaining between them. Per the germline V gene, CDR1 is SQVTM and CDR2 is ANQGSEA. This CDR3 contains 13 residues. In nucleotides, the CDR3 is TGCAGCATTGCCCCCGGGGTGGGTCAGCCCCAGCATTTT. As protein: CSIAPGVGQPQHF.

The chain employs TRBV6-1 and TRBJ2-1, with 7 bases matching TRBD2. There are 13 residues in the CDR3. Germline values: CDR1 MNHNS, CDR2 SASEGT. Losses at the gene ends were 11 bases for V and 6 bases for J; bases not matched to a gene: 10. The CDR3 here is CAAQRGTTNEQFF. CDR3 in DNA: TGTGCCGCCCAGCGGGGAACAACCAATGAGCAGTTCTTC.

In this sample, this clonotype turned up many times. The J gene is TRBJ2-1, the V gene TRBV15; 12 positions agree with TRBD2. Germline assignment: CDR1 LNHNV and CDR2 YYDKDF (reference sequence). The CDR3 has 16 amino acids. With V trimmed by 1 base and J by 5 bases, 3 bases remained unmatched. This chain's CDR3 is CATSRGPSGGDNEQFF. CDR3 DNA sequence: TGTGCCACCAGCAGAGGGCCTAGCGGGGGGGACAATGAGCAGTTCTTC.

The rearrangement uses TRBV20-1 and TRBJ1-5; 7 nucleotides align to TRBD1. Germline values: CDR1 DFQATT, CDR2 SNEGSKA (reference sequence). This CDR3 has 14 amino acids. The J segment lost 2 bases and the V segment lost 2 bases, leaving 3 bases of the junction unmatched. In nucleotides, the CDR3 is TGCAGTGCTAGAAGTACAGGGGGCAATCAGCCCCAGCATTTT. Translation: CSARSTGGNQPQHF.

V gene TRBV27 combines with J gene TRBJ2-7; TRBD2 is a possible D gene (6 bases). V was clipped by 6 bases and J by 6 bases, with 12 bases between them. CDR1 and CDR2 (germline): MNHEY, SMNVEV (reference sequence). CDR3 length: 12 amino acids. Here the CDR3 reads CASSTVGSEQYF. CDR3 sequence (DNA): TGTGCCAGCAGCACAGTCGGGAGCGAGCAGTACTTC.

The chain employs TRBV7-2 and TRBJ1-5; D might be TRBD1 (6 bases). Trimming removed 5 bases at V and 5 bases at J, with 13 bases between. Germline-derived CDR1 and CDR2 are SGHTA and FQGNSA. This CDR3 region has 14 residues. CDR3 protein: CASSIGAGDQPQHF. The CDR3 nucleotides are TGTGCCAGCAGCATAGGGGCAGGGGATCAGCCCCAGCATTTT.

This clonotype came up a few times. The V call is TRBV7-9, the J call TRBJ2-5, with a possible D match to TRBD1 (5 bases). V dropped 6 bases and J dropped 2 bases, with 13 bases sitting between them. Looked up from germline, CDR1 is SEHNR and CDR2 is FQNEAQ (reference sequence). This CDR3 comprises 14 residues. CDR3: CASRPVDKQETQYF. The DNA of the CDR3 is TGTGCCAGCAGACCTGTGGACAAACAAGAGACCCAGTACTTC.

This clonotype was seen only a few times. V is TRBV7-8 and J is TRBJ1-2, with TRBD1 matching over 7 bases. This CDR3 contains 14 residues. J was trimmed by 7 bases and V by 5 bases; bases with no gene match: 10. CDR1 and CDR2 from the germline V gene are SGHVS and FQNEAQ. CDR3 in DNA: TGTGCCAGCAGCCCAGGGGGAAACGGAGGTGGCTACACCTTC. Translation: CASSPGGNGGGYTF.

Only a few counts were recorded for this clonotype. The chain employs TRBV5-4 and TRBJ1-2; D perhaps matches TRBD1 (6 bases). Trimming left V 0 bases short and J 4 bases short, with 10 bases between. The CDR3 has 14 residues. Germline V gene sequence: CDR1 SGHNT, CDR2 YYREEE (reference sequence). CDR3 region: CASSLAGATYGYTF. The CDR3 DNA sequence: TGTGCCAGCAGCTTGGCAGGGGCGACCTATGGCTACACCTTC.

The chain recombines TRBV4-3 with TRBJ2-1; 10 bases fit TRBD2. CDR1 is LGHNA and CDR2 is YSLEER in the germline V gene. The CDR3 is made up of 15 amino acids. Germline trimming cut 1 base from V and 8 bases from J; bases unmatched to any gene: 5. The CDR3 region is CASSQGISGRYEQFF. As DNA, the CDR3 is TGCGCCAGCAGCCAAGGCATTAGCGGGAGGTATGAGCAGTTCTTC.

This clonotype showed up just a few times. The CDR3 coding sequence is TGCAGCGTTGAATTTGACAGGGACACTGAAGCTTTCTTT. Its protein product is CSVEFDRDTEAFF. This sequence joins TRBV29-1 and TRBJ1-1; the match to TRBD1 covers 7 bases. This CDR3 has 13 residues. The germline V gene has CDR1 SQVTM and CDR2 ANQGSEA. Trimming removed 2 bases from V and 3 bases from J; junction bases left unmatched: 3. Complete variable domain (other parts from reference TRBV29-1 and TRBJ1-1): SAVISQKPSRDICQRGTSLTIQCQVDSQVTMMFWYRQQPGQSLTLIATANQGSEATYESGFVIDKFPISRPNLTFSTLTVSNMSPEDSSIYLCSVEFDRDTEAFFGQGTRLTVV.

The J gene is TRBJ1-2, the V gene TRBV7-2, with a possible D match to TRBD1 (5 bases). The CDR3 contains 14 residues. Trimming cost V 7 bases and J 3 bases, with 15 bases left between them. CDR1 is SGHTA and CDR2 is FQGNSA in the germline V gene. CDR3 amino acids: CASTSDRSDYGYTF. The CDR3 DNA reads as TGTGCCAGCACCTCAGACAGATCTGACTATGGCTACACCTTC.

V and J are TRBV19 and TRBJ2-1; 10 bases are a match to TRBD2. This CDR3 spans 14 amino acids. V was clipped by 3 bases and J by 6 bases; unmatched bases: 2. Germline CDR1 reads LNHDA; CDR2 reads SQIVND (reference sequence). CDR3 sequence reads: CASSISGRPNEQFF. CDR3 nucleotides: TGTGCCAGTAGTATTAGCGGGAGGCCCAATGAGCAGTTCTTC.

In its sample, this clonotype was seen a few times. The chain employs TRBV12-3 or TRBV12-4 and TRBJ2-1; D may be TRBD1 or TRBD2 (5 bases each). V dropped 6 bases and J dropped 8 bases, with 17 bases sitting between them. The CDR3 length is 14 residues. The CDR3 DNA reads as TGTGCCAGCAGCTGGGACGAAGGAAGGTATGAGCAGTTCTTC. Encoded protein: CASSWDEGRYEQFF.

The chain carries TRBV29-1 and TRBJ2-1, with D tentatively TRBD2 (6 bases). With 4 bases removed from V and 6 bases from J, the gap between germline ends came to 16 bases. Germline V CDR1 and CDR2: SQVTM, ANQGSEA. The CDR3 sequence is 14 residues long. In DNA, the CDR3 is TGCAGCGTTGGAGGCGGGAATTTCCCCAATGAGCAGTTCTTC. This sequence encodes CSVGGGNFPNEQFF.